This entry lists 4 T cell receptor beta chains sequenced from one sample in a study of shared clonotypes between healthy human individuals. Data came from immunoSEQ multiplex PCR; TCRdb stores just in-frame clones and leaves some out. The table records hundreds of thousands of clones, about 95% of them present only once. Naivety among CD8 cells was defined by CD45RO negativity and positive CCR7 selection, thereby excluding terminally differentiated effector memory CD45RA+ cells. Sequencing input: naive CD8+ T cells sorted from blood. The receptors shown here come from a woman aged 30 to 39 in good health.

The rearrangement uses TRBV7-9 and TRBJ2-5, with D possibly TRBD2 on 6 matching bases. This CDR3 is 13 amino acids long. CDR1 and CDR2 (germline): SEHNR, FQNEAQ (reference sequence). V lost 7 bases to trimming and J lost 2 bases, with 11 bases between them. The CDR3 DNA sequence: TGTGCCAGCACCTACGGGGGACAAGAGACCCAGTACTTC. This translates into CASTYGGQETQYF.

This clone was seen more than once but under ten times. The chain recombines TRBV19 with TRBJ1-3, with D uncertain. From germline, CDR1 is LNHDA and CDR2 SQIVND (reference sequence). The CDR3 contains 13 residues. V dropped 3 bases and J dropped 4 bases, with 7 bases sitting between them. The CDR3 reads CASSMPPGNTIYF. CDR3 nucleotide sequence: TGTGCCAGTAGTATGCCTCCCGGAAACACCATATATTTT. The variable domain in full, with the rest retrieved from reference TRBV19 and TRBJ1-3, is DGGITQSPKYLFRKEGQNVTLSCEQNLNHDAMYWYRQDPGQGLRLIYYSQIVNDFQKGDIAEGYSVSREKKESFPLTVTSAQKNPTAFYLCASSMPPGNTIYFGEGSWLTVV.

The chain combines TRBV5-4 with TRBJ2-3; D call uncertain. The germline CDR1 and CDR2 sequences are SGHNT and YYREEE (reference sequence). This CDR3 is 14 amino acids long. Trimming took 0 bases from V and 2 from J, leaving 7 bases between them. Written as DNA, the CDR3 is TGTGCCAGCAGCTTGGGGGATATCACAGATACGCAGTATTTT. It codes for CASSLGDITDTQYF.

The chain recombines TRBV13 with TRBJ2-3, with 9 bases that match TRBD2. The CDR3 has 16 amino acids. V was clipped by 0 bases and J by 2 bases; unmatched bases: 3. CDR1 is PRHDT and CDR2 is FYEKMQ in the germline V gene (reference sequence). CDR3 protein: CASSLGLAGTTDTQYF. The CDR3 nucleotides read TGTGCCAGCAGCTTAGGGCTAGCGGGAACCACAGATACGCAGTATTTT.